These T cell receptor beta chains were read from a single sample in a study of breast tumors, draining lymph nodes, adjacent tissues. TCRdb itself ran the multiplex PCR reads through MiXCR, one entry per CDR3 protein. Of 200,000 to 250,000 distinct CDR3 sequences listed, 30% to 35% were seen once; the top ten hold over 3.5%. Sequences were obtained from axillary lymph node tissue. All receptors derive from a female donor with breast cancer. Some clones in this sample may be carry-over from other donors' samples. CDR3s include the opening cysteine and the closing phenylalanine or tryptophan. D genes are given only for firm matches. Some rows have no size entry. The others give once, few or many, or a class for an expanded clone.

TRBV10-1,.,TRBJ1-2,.,CASTVGSTGYYSQSRLGNGYTF,TGCGCCAGCACAGTGGGTTCAACAGGGTATTATAGCCAGAGCCGCCTCGGGAATGGCTACACCTTC
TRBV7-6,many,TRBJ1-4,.,CASRSGVNEKLFF,TGTGCCAGCAGGTCGGGGGTAAATGAAAAACTGTTTTTT
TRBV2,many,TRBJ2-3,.,CASSGTRAETDTQYF,TGTGCCAGCAGTGGGACGCGTGCGGAGACAGATACGCAGTATTTT
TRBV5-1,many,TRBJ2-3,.,CASSLAALSTDTQYF,TGCGCCAGCAGCTTGGCCGCACTTTCCACAGATACGCAGTATTTT
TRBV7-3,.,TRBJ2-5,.,CASSLFTGTQYF,TGTGCCAGCAGCTTATTCACGGGGACCCAGTACTTC
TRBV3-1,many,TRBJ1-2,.,CASSQGGSYGYTF,TGTGCCAGCAGCCAAGGGGGATCCTATGGCTACACCTTC
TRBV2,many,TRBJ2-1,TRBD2,CASRGNLAGGGNEQFF,TGTGCCAGCAGGGGCAATCTAGCGGGCGGGGGGAATGAGCAGTTCTTC
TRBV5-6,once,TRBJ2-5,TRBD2,CASSFPNTLAQQETQYF,TGTGCCAGCAGCTTCCCCAACACACTAGCGCAACAAGAGACCCAGTACTTC
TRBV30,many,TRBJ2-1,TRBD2,CAWSGLAVNEQFF,TGTGCCTGGAGTGGGCTAGCGGTAAATGAGCAGTTCTTC
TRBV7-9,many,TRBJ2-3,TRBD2,CASSWWTSGIPDTQYF,TGTGCCAGCAGCTGGTGGACTAGCGGGATACCAGATACGCAGTATTTT
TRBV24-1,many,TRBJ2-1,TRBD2,CATSDPTSGSSYNEQFF,TGTGCCACCAGTGATCCGACTAGCGGGAGCTCCTACAATGAGCAGTTCTTC
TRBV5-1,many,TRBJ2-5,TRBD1,CASSSRGRGETQYF,TGCGCCAGCAGCTCAAGGGGGCGCGGGGAGACCCAGTACTTC
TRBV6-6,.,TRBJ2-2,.,CASSPPAGELFF,TGTGCCAGCAGTCCCCCGGCCGGGGAGCTGTTTTTT
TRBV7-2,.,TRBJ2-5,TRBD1,CASSFPGQQETQYF,TGTGCCAGCAGTTTTCCGGGACAGCAAGAGACCCAGTACTTC
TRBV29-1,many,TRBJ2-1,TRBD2,CSVEVRERYNEQFF,TGCAGCGTTGAAGTGCGGGAGCGGTACAATGAGCAGTTCTTC
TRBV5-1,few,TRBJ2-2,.,CASSRVAGGSTGELFF,TGCGCCAGCAGCCGGGTTGCGGGCGGAAGCACCGGGGAGCTGTTTTTT
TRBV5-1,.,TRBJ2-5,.,CASRRRQEAQYF,TGCGCCAGCAGGAGGCGCCAAGAGGCCCAGTACTTC
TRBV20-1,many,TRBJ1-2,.,CSATDGPGGYTF,TGCAGTGCCACGGACGGCCCAGGTGGCTACACCTTC
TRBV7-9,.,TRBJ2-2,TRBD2,CASSLKAGTSGELFF,TGCGCCAGCAGCTTGAAGGCTGGGACTAGCGGGGAGCTGTTTTTT
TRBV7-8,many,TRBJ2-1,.,CASSLVGLDIGRGIADEQFF,TGTGCCAGCAGCTTAGTAGGACTAGACATTGGTAGGGGGATCGCAGATGAGCAGTTCTTC
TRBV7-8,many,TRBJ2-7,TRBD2,CASSLTGKTSRGSYEQYF,TGTGCCAGCAGCTTAACCGGGAAGACTAGCAGAGGGTCCTACGAGCAGTACTTC
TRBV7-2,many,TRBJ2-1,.,CASSPTRAGFLPEQFF,TGTGCCAGCAGCCCCACCCGAGCGGGTTTCCTTCCGGAGCAGTTCTTC
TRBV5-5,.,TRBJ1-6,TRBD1,CASSLAVGQANSPLHF,TGTGCCAGCAGCTTGGCTGTGGGACAGGCTAATTCACCCCTCCACTTT
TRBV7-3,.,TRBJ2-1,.,CASSLGAGVYNEQFF,TGTGCCAGCAGCTTAGGGGCAGGGGTGTACAATGAGCAGTTCTTC
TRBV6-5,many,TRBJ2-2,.,CASSSGPNTGELFF,TGTGCCAGCAGTTCGGGACCAAACACCGGGGAGCTGTTTTTT
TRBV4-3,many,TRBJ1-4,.,CASSQDRAGGEKLFF,TGCGCCAGCAGCCAAGACAGGGCGGGGGGTGAAAAACTGTTTTTT
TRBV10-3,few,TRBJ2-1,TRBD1,CAISGDRGQDEQFF,TGTGCCATCAGTGGGGACAGGGGGCAGGATGAGCAGTTCTTC
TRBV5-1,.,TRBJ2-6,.,CASSLDGGVDVLTF,TGCGCCAGCAGCTTGGATGGGGGAGTCGACGTCCTGACTTTC
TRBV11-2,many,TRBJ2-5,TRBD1,CASSSRIGQGGETQYF,TGTGCCAGCAGCTCCCGAATTGGACAGGGCGGGGAGACCCAGTACTTC
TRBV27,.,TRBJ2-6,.,CASSGLVANVLTF,TGTGCCAGCAGTGGCTTGGTGGCCAACGTCCTGACTTTC
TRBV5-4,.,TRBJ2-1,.,CASSAGTPSYNEQFF,TGTGCCAGCAGCGCCGGGACACCCTCCTACAATGAGCAGTTCTTC
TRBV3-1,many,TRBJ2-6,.,CASSLRTVSGANVLTF,TGTGCCAGCAGCCTACGAACAGTCTCTGGGGCCAACGTCCTGACTTTC
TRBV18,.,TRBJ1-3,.,CASSPGPGHSGNTIYF,TGTGCCAGCTCACCAGGGCCCGGGCACTCTGGAAACACCATATATTTT
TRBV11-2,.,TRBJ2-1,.,CASSFGTAYNEQFF,TGTGCCAGCAGCTTCGGGACTGCCTACAATGAGCAGTTCTTC